These T cell receptor beta chains were read from a single sample in a study of blood T cells in healthy people across ages. TCRdb fed the 5' RACE reads into MiXCR, producing one record per CDR3 protein. The data hold some 790,000 distinct CDR3 sequences, with 29% observed a single time. The specimen sequenced was blood. Source of these receptors: an elderly woman in good health. The CDR3 runs from the conserved cysteine through the conserved F or W. Fields, in order: D gene, V gene, J gene, clone size, CDR3 DNA, CDR3 protein. The D gene is left open where the match is weak. The size of a clone is reported for some rows only, either as once, few or many, or as a class for expanded clones.

.	TRBV3-1	TRBJ2-1	many	TGTGCCAGCAGCCAACGGGCTATCAATGAGCAGTTCTTC	CASSQRAINEQFF
TRBD1	TRBV28	TRBJ1-2	many	TGTGCCAGCAGGACATCCGGGACAGGGGGCTCGGGCTACACCTTC	CASRTSGTGGSGYTF
.	TRBV11-2	TRBJ2-1	.	TGTGCCAGCAGCTTCCCCCCTCGGGATGAGCAGTTCTTC	CASSFPPRDEQFF
.	TRBV7-9	TRBJ1-1	.	TGTGCCAGCAGCTCCTCCCTTAGCCCAGCTGAAGCTTTCTTT	CASSSSLSPAEAFF
.	TRBV5-1	TRBJ1-2	.	TGCGCCAGCAGCTTGGAACAACATAACTATGGCTACACCTTC	CASSLEQHNYGYTF
TRBD1	TRBV20-1	TRBJ1-5	.	TGCAGTGCTTCCGCAGGGGGCGTAAGAGAGAATCAGCCCCAGCATTTT	CSASAGGVRENQPQHF
.	TRBV7-9	TRBJ1-6	.	TGTGCCAGCACCTCGTACGGCACATTAGGCTCTTCACCCCTCCACTTT	CASTSYGTLGSSPLHF
TRBD2	TRBV4-1	TRBJ2-3	many	TGCGCCAGCAGCCAGACCGGGACTAGGGCACAGTATACGCAGTATTTT	CASSQTGTRAQYTQYF
.	TRBV20-1	TRBJ2-5	many	TGCAGTGCTAGAGGGCTAATGGGGGAGACCCAGTACTTC	CSARGLMGETQYF
TRBD1	TRBV7-2	TRBJ2-5	many	TGTGCCAGCAGCTCACCGGACAGGGTGGAGACCCAGTACTTC	CASSSPDRVETQYF
.	TRBV18	TRBJ1-2	many	TGTGCCAGCTCACCACCTCTAGCCGGGGGCTACACCTTC	CASSPPLAGGYTF
.	TRBV6-2/TRBV6-3	TRBJ1-1	few	TGTGCCATCCTAAAAGGGGGAAACACTGAAGCTTTCTTT	CAILKGGNTEAFF
.	TRBV7-9	TRBJ2-4	many	TGTGCCAGCAGCTTAGACGCGACGGGGGCCAAAAACATTCAGTACTTC	CASSLDATGAKNIQYF
.	TRBV12-3/TRBV12-4	TRBJ2-1	.	TGTGCCAGCCTCCCGGATTGGGGGAGAACCAATGTGGAGTTCTTC	CASLPDWGRTNVEFF
.	TRBV11-1	TRBJ2-1	.	TGTGCCAGCAGCCCTAGTGATACATCGAGCTCCTACAATGGGCAGTTCTTC	CASSPSDTSSSYNGQFF
TRBD2	TRBV6-1	TRBJ2-6	many	TGTGCCAGCAGTAAAGGACTAGCGGGCTCTGGGGCCAACGTCCTGACTTTC	CASSKGLAGSGANVLTF
.	TRBV7-2	TRBJ2-1	.	TGTGCCAGCAGCCCCCGGGTTGGAGCCTACAATGAGCAGTTCTTC	CASSPRVGAYNEQFF
TRBD2	TRBV7-7	TRBJ2-1	few	TGTGCTAGCAGCGGGGCGGGGGGGGGTGAGCAGTTCTTC	CASSGAGGGEQFF
TRBD1	TRBV20-1	TRBJ1-2	.	TGCAGTGCTAAACCCTTTGGCACAGGGGGACATGGCTACACCTTC	CSAKPFGTGGHGYTF
.	TRBV4-1	TRBJ2-7	few	TGCGCCAGCAGCAAAGCAGGTCGGACGGGGGCCTATGAGCAGTACTTC	CASSKAGRTGAYEQYF
TRBD1	TRBV4-1	TRBJ2-1	.	TGCGCCAGCAGCCAGGGACAGCGGAACAATGAGCAGTTCTTC	CASSQGQRNNEQFF
TRBD2	TRBV20-1	TRBJ2-3	.	TGCAGTGCTAGAGACTCTTTAACTAGCGGGAGGGGAGATACGCAGTATTTT	CSARDSLTSGRGDTQYF
TRBD2	TRBV7-2	TRBJ2-1	.	TGTGCCAGCTTTCTAAGCGGGAGAGGCGGGAATGAGCAGTTCTTC	CASFLSGRGGNEQFF
TRBD2	TRBV20-1	TRBJ2-7	.	TGCAGTGCTAGGGGGGGGAGGGCGGACTACGAGCAGTACTTC	CSARGGRADYEQYF
.	TRBV11-2	TRBJ2-1	many	TGTGCCAGCAGCTTAGAGGGCCGGGACACCCCCGGCAATGAGCAGTTCTTC	CASSLEGRDTPGNEQFF
.	TRBV21-1	TRBJ1-5	.	TGTGCCAGCAGCACTCCGTCTACAACCCGCAATCAGCCCCAGCATTTT	CASSTPSTTRNQPQHF
.	TRBV20-1	TRBJ2-7	many	TGCAGTGCTTCAAGGCACGAGCAGTACTTC	CSASRHEQYF
TRBD1	TRBV7-2	TRBJ1-3	few	TGTGCCAGCAGCTCAGGAACTGGACAGGCCGCTGGAAACACCATATATTTT	CASSSGTGQAAGNTIYF
.	TRBV29-1	TRBJ1-5	once	TGCAGCGTTGCCGGGTCCAAAGATCAGCCCCAGCATTTT	CSVAGSKDQPQHF
.	TRBV4-2	TRBJ2-2	.	TGTGCCAGCAGCCAAGATAGTCCCGGGGCGGGCACCGGGGAGCTGTTTTTT	CASSQDSPGAGTGELFF
.	TRBV18	TRBJ1-2	many	TGTGCCAGCTCACCACCTTCAGGGGATCGTGGCTACACCTTC	CASSPPSGDRGYTF
.	TRBV6-6	TRBJ2-1	many	TGTGCCAGCAGTTACGGGGACACTATGGATCGGCAGTTCTTC	CASSYGDTMDRQFF
.	TRBV4-2	TRBJ2-3	many	TGTGCCAGCAGCCAAGATTCACCCCGCACAGATACGCAGTATTTT	CASSQDSPRTDTQYF
TRBD1	TRBV12-3/TRBV12-4	TRBJ2-1	many	TGTGCCAGCAGTTTAGGGACAGGGTTCAATGAGCAGTTCTTC	CASSLGTGFNEQFF
.	TRBV7-2	TRBJ1-2	few	TGTGCCAGCAGCGTCCAGGGTCCGCAGGGCTACACCTTC	CASSVQGPQGYTF
TRBD1	TRBV20-1	TRBJ1-2	many	TGCAGTGCTAGAGCAACCGGGACAGGGGAGAACTATGGCTACACCTTC	CSARATGTGENYGYTF
TRBD1	TRBV6-6	TRBJ2-1	many	TGTGCCAGCGTAACAGGGGAGACAGGTAATGAGCAGTTCTTC	CASVTGETGNEQFF
.	TRBV20-1	TRBJ2-7	many	TGCAGTGCTATCGAGCTAGCTCCCAATGCAAACGAGCAGTACTTC	CSAIELAPNANEQYF
TRBD2	TRBV5-4	TRBJ2-1	few	TGTGCCAGCGGGGGAGCGGGGAATGGGGATGAGCAGTTCTTC	CASGGAGNGDEQFF
TRBD1	TRBV6-5	TRBJ2-1	.	TGTGCCAGCAGTTACTCCGGGACAGGGCAATACAATGAACAGTTCTTC	CASSYSGTGQYNEQFF
.	TRBV30	TRBJ2-7	.	TGTGCCTGGAAATGGCCCGGTCAGGGTAACAACGAGCAGTACTTC	CAWKWPGQGNNEQYF
TRBD2	TRBV7-6	TRBJ2-5	.	TGTGCCAGCAGCTCAGTAAACTCCTTTTTCGGGGGGGGCCAGGAGACCCAGTACTTC	CASSSVNSFFGGGQETQYF
TRBD1	TRBV5-4	TRBJ1-1	few	TGTGCCACCCGGGACAGCATGAACACTGAAGCTTTCTTT	CATRDSMNTEAFF
.	TRBV6-5	TRBJ2-7	many	TGTGCCAGCAGTCCCTTCAACTCCTACGAGCAGTACTTC	CASSPFNSYEQYF
TRBD1	TRBV12-3/TRBV12-4	TRBJ2-3	.	TGTGCCATCACAGGGGCTGCAGATACGCAGTATTTT	CAITGAADTQYF
.	TRBV12-3/TRBV12-4	TRBJ1-2	few	TGTGCCAGCAGCATGGTACAGGGAAAGAACTATGGCTACACCTTC	CASSMVQGKNYGYTF
.	TRBV20-1	TRBJ2-3	many	TGCAGTGCCGAGACGGGTACTAGATATACGCAGTATTTT	CSAETGTRYTQYF
TRBD1	TRBV20-1	TRBJ1-5	.	TGCAGTGCTAGTCAGGGACAGGTGGTTGGCAATCAGCCCCAGCATTTT	CSASQGQVVGNQPQHF
.	TRBV6-2/TRBV6-3	TRBJ2-3	few	TGTGCCAGCGTCCTTGGGGGATGGAGTACCGATACGCAGTATTTT	CASVLGGWSTDTQYF
TRBD1	TRBV10-3	TRBJ1-5	.	TGTGCCATCAGTGAGGGGGGACAGGGGCAGCCCCAGCATTTT	CAISEGGQGQPQHF
.	TRBV12-3/TRBV12-4	TRBJ2-3	.	TGTGCCAGCAGTCATCGAGTGAGCGCAGATACGCAGTATTTT	CASSHRVSADTQYF
.	TRBV9	TRBJ2-6	.	TGTGCCAGCAGGGCAGGACCCCCCTCTGGGGCCAACGTCCTGACTTTC	CASRAGPPSGANVLTF
.	TRBV7-2	TRBJ2-1	many	TGTGCCAGCAGCCCTCAGGGGGGGGAGAATGAGCAGTTCTTC	CASSPQGGENEQFF
.	TRBV30	TRBJ2-7	few	TGTGCCTGGGATACCGGGACTCCACCTTACGCGCAGTACTTC	CAWDTGTPPYAQYF
.	TRBV12-3/TRBV12-4	TRBJ2-1	many	TGTGCCAGCAGCCTCCAGTACAATGAGCAGTTCTTC	CASSLQYNEQFF
TRBD2	TRBV10-3	TRBJ2-3	many	TGTGCCATCAGGGGCTCGTGGGGGGGAACAGATACGCAGTATTTT	CAIRGSWGGTDTQYF